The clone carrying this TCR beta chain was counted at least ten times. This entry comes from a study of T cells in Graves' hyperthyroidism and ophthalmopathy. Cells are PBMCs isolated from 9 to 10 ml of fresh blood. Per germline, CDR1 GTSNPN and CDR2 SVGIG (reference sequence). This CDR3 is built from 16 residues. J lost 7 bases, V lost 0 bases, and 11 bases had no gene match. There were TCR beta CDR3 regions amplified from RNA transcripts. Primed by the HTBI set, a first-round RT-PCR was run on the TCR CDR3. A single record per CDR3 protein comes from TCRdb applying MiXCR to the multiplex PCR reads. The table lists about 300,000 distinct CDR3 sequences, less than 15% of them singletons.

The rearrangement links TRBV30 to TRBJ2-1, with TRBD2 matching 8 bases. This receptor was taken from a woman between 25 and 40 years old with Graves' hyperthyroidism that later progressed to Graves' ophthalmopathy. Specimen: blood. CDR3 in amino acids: CAWSVLPGLDNNEQFF. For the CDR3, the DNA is TGTGCCTGGAGTGTATTACCGGGACTAGATAATAATGAGCAGTTCTTC.